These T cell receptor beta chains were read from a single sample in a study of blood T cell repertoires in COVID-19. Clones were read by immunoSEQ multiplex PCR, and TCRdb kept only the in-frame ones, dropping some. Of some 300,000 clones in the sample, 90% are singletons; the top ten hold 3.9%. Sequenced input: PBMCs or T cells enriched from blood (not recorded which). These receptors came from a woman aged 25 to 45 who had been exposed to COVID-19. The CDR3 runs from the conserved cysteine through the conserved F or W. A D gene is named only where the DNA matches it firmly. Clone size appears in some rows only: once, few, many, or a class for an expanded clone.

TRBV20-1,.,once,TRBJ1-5,TGCAGTGCTAGTAGGGGGTATGGAACTAATCAGCCCCAGCATTTT,CSASRGYGTNQPQHF
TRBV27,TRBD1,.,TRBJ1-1,TGTGCCAGCAGCTCCTACCCGGCAGGGGGGAACACTGAAGCTTTCTTT,CASSSYPAGGNTEAFF
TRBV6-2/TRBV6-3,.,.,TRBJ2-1,TGTGCCAGCAGCCCCAGAGTGGGGGCTATTGAGCAGTTCTTC,CASSPRVGAIEQFF
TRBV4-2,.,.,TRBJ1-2,TGTGCCAGCAGCCAGCAACAGGGAGCTAACTATGGCTACACCTTC,CASSQQQGANYGYTF
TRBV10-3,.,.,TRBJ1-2,TGTGCCATCAGTGAGTCTCCGGACAGCAACTATGGCTACACCTTC,CAISESPDSNYGYTF
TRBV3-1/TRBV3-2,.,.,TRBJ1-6,TGTGCCAGCAGCCAAGATTGGGCATCATCAATCTCACCCCTCCACTTT,CASSQDWASSISPLHF
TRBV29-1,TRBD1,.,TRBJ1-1,TGCAGCGTTGAAGATCGGGACAGGGGAGGGTGGACTGAAGCTTTCTTT,CSVEDRDRGGWTEAFF
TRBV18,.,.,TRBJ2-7,TGTGCCAGCTCACAGGACATTGTCTACGAGCAGTACTTC,CASSQDIVYEQYF
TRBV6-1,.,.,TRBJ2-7,TGTGCCAGCAGTGAAAGGGGCGAGCAGTACTTC,CASSERGEQYF
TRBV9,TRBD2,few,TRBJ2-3,TGTGCCAGCAGCGCTTTAGCGGGGGGGATTTACACAGATACGCAGTATTTT,CASSALAGGIYTDTQYF
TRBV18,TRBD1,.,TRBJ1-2,TGTGCCAGCTCACCACCTGAACACGACAGGGTGGAAGGCTACACCTTC,CASSPPEHDRVEGYTF
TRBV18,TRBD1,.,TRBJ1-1,TGTGCCAGCTCCCGGGGGACAGGATACACTGAAGCTTTCTTT,CASSRGTGYTEAFF
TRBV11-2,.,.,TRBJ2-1,TGTGCCAGCAGCTTAGGGAGGGGGCCGGTCAATGAGCAGTTCTTC,CASSLGRGPVNEQFF
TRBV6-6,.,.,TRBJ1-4,TGTGCCAGCAGTTCCTACGGACAGAATGAACTGTTTTTT,CASSSYGQNELFF
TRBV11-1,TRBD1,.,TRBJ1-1,TGTGCCAGCAGCTTCCTCGGACAGGGGGAGGGCACTGAAGCTTTCTTT,CASSFLGQGEGTEAFF
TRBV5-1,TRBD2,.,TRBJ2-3,TGCGCCAGCAGCTTGGGGACTAGCGGCTACACAGATACGCAGTATTTT,CASSLGTSGYTDTQYF
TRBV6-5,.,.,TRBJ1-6,TGTGCCAGCAGTTACTCGTGGGGGGAACCCCTCCACTTT,CASSYSWGEPLHF
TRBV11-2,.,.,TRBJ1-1,TGTGCCAGCAGCTTAGTAGCGGCAGGGTCGGAGGCTTTCTTT,CASSLVAAGSEAFF
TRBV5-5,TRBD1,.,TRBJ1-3,TGTGCCAGCAGCTTACCACAGGGGGCAGGGAACACCATATATTTT,CASSLPQGAGNTIYF
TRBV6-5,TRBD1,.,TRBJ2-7,TGTGCCAGCCGACCGACAGGGGCGGTCTCCTACGAGCAGTACTTC,CASRPTGAVSYEQYF
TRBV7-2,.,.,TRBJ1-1,TGTGCCAGCAGCTTCCTCAGGCAACTGGAAGCTTTCTTT,CASSFLRQLEAFF
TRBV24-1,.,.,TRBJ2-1,TGTGCCACCAGTGATTGGGACAAAGAAAATGAGCAGTTCTTC,CATSDWDKENEQFF
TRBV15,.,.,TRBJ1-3,TGTGCCACCAGCAGAGGGCGGGGGAGTAACACCATATATTTT,CATSRGRGSNTIYF
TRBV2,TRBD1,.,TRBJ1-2,TGTGCCAGCAGTAGGGACAGGGATGGCTACACCTTC,CASSRDRDGYTF
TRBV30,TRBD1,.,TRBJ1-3,TGTGCCTGGAGTGTACTGTGGACAGGGAAGACTGGAAACACCATATATTTT,CAWSVLWTGKTGNTIYF
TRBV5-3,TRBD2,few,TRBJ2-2,TGTGCCAGAAGCCATACTAAGACCGGGACTAGCCATCACACCGGGGAGCTGTTTTTT,CARSHTKTGTSHHTGELFF
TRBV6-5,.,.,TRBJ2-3,TGTGCCAGCATCTGGGCGGGCCGCACAGATACGCAGTATTTT,CASIWAGRTDTQYF
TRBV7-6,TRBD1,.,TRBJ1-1,TGTGCCAGCAGCTTAGGGACAGGGGGCCTAGCTGAAGCTTTCTTT,CASSLGTGGLAEAFF
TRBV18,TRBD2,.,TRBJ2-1,TGTGCCAGCTCACCACCGTCTAGCGGGGACTACAATGAGCAGTTCTTC,CASSPPSSGDYNEQFF
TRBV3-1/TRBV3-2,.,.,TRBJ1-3,TGTGCCAGCACCCGGGGGTTCTTCTCTGGAAACACCATATATTTT,CASTRGFFSGNTIYF
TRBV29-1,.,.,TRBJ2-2,TGCAGCGTTGACAGGGGGGACACCGGGGAGCTGTTTTTT,CSVDRGDTGELFF
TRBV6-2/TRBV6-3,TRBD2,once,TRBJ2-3,TGTGCCAGCAGTTACTACCAGCGGGGGGAGGATACGCAGTATTTT,CASSYYQRGEDTQYF
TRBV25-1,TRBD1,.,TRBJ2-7,TGTGCCAGCAGGCCAGACAGGGCCGGGGTTGCCGAGCAGTACTTC,CASRPDRAGVAEQYF
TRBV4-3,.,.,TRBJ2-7,TGCGCCAGCAGCCAAGATAACAGGGCAGGGCCCTACGAGCAGTACTTC,CASSQDNRAGPYEQYF
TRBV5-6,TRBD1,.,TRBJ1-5,TGTGCCAGCAGCTCCCGGGACAGAGTAAGGGGGCAGCCCCAGCATTTT,CASSSRDRVRGQPQHF
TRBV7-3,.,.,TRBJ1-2,TGTGCCAGCAGCTTCCCAGGGCATCCGGATGGCTACACCTTC,CASSFPGHPDGYTF
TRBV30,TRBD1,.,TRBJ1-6,TGTGCCAGACAGGGTGGTAGAAATTCACCCCTCCACTTT,CARQGGRNSPLHF
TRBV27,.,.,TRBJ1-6,TGTGCCAGCAGTTTAGGGCAGTATAATTCACCCCTCCACTTT,CASSLGQYNSPLHF
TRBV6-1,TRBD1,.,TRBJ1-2,TGTGCCAGCAGTGAAATCCCCAGGGGGGATGGCTATGGCTACACCTTC,CASSEIPRGDGYGYTF
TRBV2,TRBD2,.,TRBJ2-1,TGTGCCAGCAGTGTTGGACTAGCGGGGTTACTCGATGAGCAGTTCTTC,CASSVGLAGLLDEQFF
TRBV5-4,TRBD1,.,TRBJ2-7,TGTGCCAGCACCCGGGACAGGGACGAGCAGTACTTC,CASTRDRDEQYF